The 20 T cell receptor beta chains below all came from one sample that was sequenced in a study of blood T cell repertoires in COVID-19. Profiling relied on immunoSEQ multiplex PCR, and the TCRdb table lists in-frame clones only, not all of them. The repertoire holds 200,000 to 250,000 clones, almost 90% seen once, with about 14% in the top ten. Sample: PBMCs or T cells enriched from blood (not recorded which). These receptors all stem from a woman aged 45 to 65 with acute COVID-19.

The chain carries TRBV12-3 or TRBV12-4 and TRBJ1-6; D may be TRBD1 (5 bases). The CDR3 consists of 13 residues. V lost 7 bases, J lost 7 bases, and 11 bases lay in between. CDR3 protein: CASKGRSNSPLHF. The CDR3 region has the DNA TGTGCCAGCAAGGGGAGGTCCAATTCACCCCTCCACTTT.

The chain couples TRBV6-6 to TRBJ2-3; unclear D gene. The CDR3 consists of 15 residues. V lost 5 bases and J 0 bases, leaving 12 bases between the germline ends. Germline values: CDR1 MNHNY, CDR2 SVGAGI (reference sequence). This chain's CDR3 is CASSTRLFSTDTQYF. The CDR3 bases are TGTGCCAGCAGTACTCGGTTGTTCAGCACAGATACGCAGTATTTT.

The chain couples TRBV28 to TRBJ2-5, with a possible D match to TRBD2 (7 bases). In germline, CDR1 is MDHEN, CDR2 SYDVKM. The CDR3 sequence is 14 residues long. V lost 3 bases and J lost 6, with 14 bases in between. The CDR3 reads CASSLGGPAKTQYF. The CDR3 bases are TGTGCCAGCAGTTTGGGGGGGCCCGCGAAGACCCAGTACTTC.

The chain recombines TRBV10-3 with TRBJ2-5; 8 positions match TRBD1. The germline V gene has CDR1 ENHRY and CDR2 SYGVKD. CDR3 length: 16 residues. The junction had 16 bases not matched to a gene; V was cut back by 3 bases and J by 10 bases. The CDR3 loop reads CAISDPTGGDSGSQYF. The CDR3 nucleotides read TGTGCCATCAGTGACCCCACAGGGGGTGATAGTGGGAGCCAGTACTTC.

This sequence joins TRBV19 and TRBJ1-5; D remains ambiguous. Looked up from germline, CDR1 is LNHDA and CDR2 is SQIVND (reference sequence). This CDR3 spans 15 amino acids. The V end was cut by 7 bases, the J end by 5 bases, with 18 bases between. As DNA, the CDR3 is TGTGCCAGTATCGATCGGGTTTTTTCCGATCAGCCCCAGCATTTT. As protein: CASIDRVFSDQPQHF.

This clone appeared a single time. V and J are TRBV5-1 and TRBJ2-1; TRBD2 aligns across 11 bases. The CDR3 covers 16 residues. Per germline, CDR1 SGHRS and CDR2 YFSETQ. Trimming took 3 bases from V and 7 from J; bases not matched to a gene: 9. The CDR3: CASSSNSGRAGNEQFF. The CDR3 region has the DNA TGCGCCAGCAGCTCTAATAGCGGGAGGGCCGGTAATGAGCAGTTCTTC.

This clone appeared once. The genes are TRBV7-9 and TRBJ2-4; 11 bases line up with TRBD1. This CDR3 has 15 amino acids. In germline, CDR1 is SEHNR, CDR2 FQNEAQ (reference sequence). V gave up 4 bases and J gave up 6 bases; unmatched junction bases: 5. The CDR3 nucleotides are TGTGCCAGCAGCTGGGGGACAGGGGGATTAAACATTCAGTACTTC. This gives the protein CASSWGTGGLNIQYF.

The chain carries TRBV7-8 and TRBJ1-5; a weak D match, TRBD1 (5 bases). Germline CDR1 is SGHVS and CDR2 is FQNEAQ. V lost 6 bases, J lost 0 bases, and 15 bases lay in between. The CDR3 runs 16 residues. CDR3 in DNA: TGTGCCAGCAGGTGGGGGAGGAGGGGTAGCAATCAGCCCCAGCATTTT. It encodes CASRWGRRGSNQPQHF.

The chain carries TRBV7-9 and TRBJ1-1; D not certain. The CDR3 loop spans 13 amino acids. V lost 3 bases and J lost 1, with 6 bases in between. The germline CDR1 and CDR2 sequences are SEHNR and FQNEAQ (reference sequence). CDR3 sequence: CASSFGRNTEAFF. The CDR3 nucleotides read TGTGCCAGCAGCTTTGGCAGGAACACTGAAGCTTTCTTT. Variable domain in full (rest from reference TRBV7-9 and TRBJ1-1): DTGVSQNPRHKITKRGQNVTFRCDPISEHNRLYWYRQTLGQGPEFLTYFQNEAQLEKSRLLSDRFSAERPKGSFSTLEIQRTEQGDSAMYLCASSFGRNTEAFFGQGTRLTVV.

This chain links TRBV5-1 with TRBJ2-6, with 8 bases lining up with TRBD1. The CDR3 loop spans 19 amino acids. Germline V CDR1 and CDR2: SGHRS, YFSETQ. With 4 bases clipped from V and 11 bases from J, the junction kept 23 bases outside the gene matches. The CDR3 DNA reads as TGCGCCAGCAGCCTTGGACAGGGATACGTCCTGACGCAGGGATACGTCCTGACTTTC. Encoded protein: CASSLGQGYVLTQGYVLTF.

This chain joins TRBV15 and TRBJ1-2; 7 bases are shared with TRBD1. The CDR3 covers 15 residues. The germline gives CDR1 LNHNV, CDR2 YYDKDF (reference sequence). V lost 0 bases and J lost 3; bases outside the gene matches: 4. The CDR3 loop is CATSRDRDSYYGYTF. CDR3 in DNA: TGTGCCACCAGCAGAGATCGGGACAGCTACTATGGCTACACCTTC.

This clone was observed a single time. This rearrangement joins TRBV6-5 to TRBJ2-2; 7 bases are shared with TRBD2. Losses at the gene ends were 6 bases for V and 4 bases for J; bases not matched to a gene: 8. The CDR3 consists of 15 residues. Looked up from germline, CDR1 is MNHEY and CDR2 is SVGAGI. The CDR3 nucleotides read TGTGCCAGCAGCCCCGGGACTATCCCCACCGGGGAGCTGTTTTTT. Translating it yields CASSPGTIPTGELFF.

This clone was counted between two and nine times. The chain carries TRBV25-1 and TRBJ1-1; TRBD1 is a possible D gene (6 bases). V was cut by 7 bases and J by 1 base, with 10 bases left in between. Germline V gene data show CDR1 as MGHDK and CDR2 as SYGVNS. This CDR3 comprises 13 residues. Here the CDR3 reads CASTRGENTEAFF. The CDR3 nucleotides are TGTGCCAGCACCAGGGGTGAGAACACTGAAGCTTTCTTT.

The rearrangement links TRBV7-8 to TRBJ1-2; TRBD1 might be the D (6 bases). The V end was cut by 1 base, the J end by 8 bases, with 8 bases between. This CDR3 comprises 12 residues. CDR1 and CDR2 from the germline V gene are SGHVS and FQNEAQ. CDR3 sequence reads: CASSLDRDGYTF. The CDR3 bases are TGTGCCAGCAGCTTAGACAGGGACGGCTACACCTTC.

The V call is TRBV25-1, the J call TRBJ2-3, with 15 bases that match TRBD2. V gave up 4 bases and J gave up 6 bases; unmatched junction bases: 11. The CDR3 totals 18 residues. Per germline, CDR1 MGHDK and CDR2 SYGVNS. In DNA form, the CDR3 reads TGTGCCAGCAGTGGCCTTGGACTAGCGGGAGGGCCATGGGATACGCAGTATTTT. It encodes CASSGLGLAGGPWDTQYF.

The V gene is TRBV7-8, the J gene TRBJ2-7, with D possibly TRBD2 on 5 matching bases. V dropped 2 bases and J dropped 6 bases, with 17 bases sitting between them. In germline, CDR1 is SGHVS, CDR2 FQNEAQ. CDR3 length equals 15 residues. Here the CDR3 DNA reads TGTGCCAGCAGCTTACGGGCCCTCCTCCGGGGCGAGCAGTACTTC. Encoded protein: CASSLRALLRGEQYF.

V gene TRBV27 combines with J gene TRBJ1-4; D possibly corresponds to TRBD1 (6 bases). CDR3 size: 14 residues. CDR1 is MNHEY, CDR2 SMNVEV, per germline (reference sequence). The germline V and J ends were trimmed by 6 bases and 7 bases, with 15 bases remaining between them. The DNA of the CDR3 is TGTGCCAGCAGGCAGGGGACGGTCTTTGAAAAACTGTTTTTT. The encoded protein is CASRQGTVFEKLFF.

J is TRBJ2-2 and V is TRBV4-2; 8 bases fit TRBD2. In germline, CDR1 is LGHNA, CDR2 YNFKEQ. The ends lost 1 base at V and 1 base at J; junction bases unmatched: 8. The CDR3 is made up of 18 amino acids. CDR3 coding DNA: TGTGCCAGCAGCCAAGTTGGCCAGCGGGAGATGAACACCGGGGAGCTGTTTTTT. Translating it yields CASSQVGQREMNTGELFF.

V and J are TRBV5-1 and TRBJ1-2; possible D gene TRBD1, 5 bases. This CDR3 has 11 residues. Germline CDR1 and CDR2: SGHRS and YFSETQ. V lost 4 bases and J lost 8, with 9 bases in between. The CDR3 coding sequence is TGCGCCAGCAGCAACCAGGGAGGCTACACCTTC. The encoded protein is CASSNQGGYTF.

The V and J genes are TRBV27 and TRBJ1-2, with 11 bases aligning to TRBD1. Germline CDR1 MNHEY, CDR2 SMNVEV (reference sequence). V lost 5 bases, J lost 3 bases, and 8 bases stayed unmatched. The CDR3 has 16 residues. The CDR3 DNA reads TGTGCCAGCAGTCCTATGGGACAGGGGGGGCACTATGGCTACACCTTC. It codes for CASSPMGQGGHYGYTF.